The 26 T cell receptor beta chains presented below share a single source sample, sequenced in a study of blood T cell repertoires in COVID-19. TCRdb keeps only in-frame clones here, not all; method: immunoSEQ multiplex PCR. The sample lists about 270,000 clones, approximately 91% occurring once. The sequencing input was PBMCs or T cells enriched from blood (not recorded which). The receptors come from a woman aged 40 to 50 with acute COVID-19.

V usage is TRBV30 and J usage is TRBJ1-6; a possible D gene is TRBD1 (6 bases). Trimming left V 1 base short and J 9 bases short, with 10 bases between. Germline V lookup: CDR1 GTSNPN, CDR2 SVGIG (reference sequence). This CDR3 has 13 amino acids. This CDR3 is CAWSEQGGSPLHF. The CDR3 nucleotides are TGTGCCTGGAGTGAACAGGGTGGTTCACCCCTCCACTTT.

The chain combines TRBV19 with TRBJ1-5, with D perhaps matching TRBD1 (5 bases). V was cut by 0 bases and J by 2 bases, with 14 bases left in between. The CDR3 has 17 residues. In germline, CDR1 is LNHDA, CDR2 SQIVND (reference sequence). CDR3 sequence: CASSIDGAGFGNQPQHF. The CDR3 bases are TGTGCCAGTAGTATAGATGGGGCGGGGTTCGGCAATCAGCCCCAGCATTTT.

V gene TRBV7-2 combines with J gene TRBJ1-1; 7 positions agree with TRBD1. The CDR3 consists of 15 residues. V gave up 5 bases and J gave up 3 bases; unmatched junction bases: 9. Germline V lookup: CDR1 SGHTA, CDR2 FQGNSA. In nucleotides, the CDR3 is TGTGCCAGCAGCGGGATTTCAGGGGGTTACACTGAAGCTTTCTTT. The encoded protein is CASSGISGGYTEAFF.

This sequence joins TRBV9 and TRBJ2-7; 10 bases are shared with TRBD2. CDR1 and CDR2 from the germline V gene are SGDLS and YYNGEE. Losses at the gene ends were 4 bases for V and 7 bases for J; bases not matched to a gene: 11. The CDR3 is 15 residues long. CDR3 sequence (DNA): TGTGCCAGCAGCCCCCATGGAGCGGGAGGGAAAGAGCAGTACTTC. It encodes CASSPHGAGGKEQYF.

This clone was found once. V is TRBV7-2 and J is TRBJ1-3; D not resolved. Trimming took off 3 bases at V and 0 bases at J, with 6 bases between the two ends. Germline assignment: CDR1 SGHTA and CDR2 FQGNSA. The length of the CDR3 is 14 residues. CDR3 nucleotides: TGTGCCAGCAGCTTGGAGGGCTCTGGAAACACCATATATTTT. Translating it yields CASSLEGSGNTIYF.

This clone has more than one count but fewer than ten. The V call is TRBV5-1, the J call TRBJ2-7; 9 bases agree with TRBD2. Trimming cost V 3 bases and J 5 bases; bases outside gene matches: 15. Germline V gene lookup returns CDR1 SGHRS and CDR2 YFSETQ. The CDR3 sequence is 17 residues long. CDR3 loop: CASSSVLNSGRPDEQYF. CDR3 bases: TGCGCCAGCAGCTCCGTCCTAAATAGCGGGAGACCGGACGAGCAGTACTTC. The full variable domain, completed using reference TRBV5-1 and TRBJ2-7, is KAGVTQTPRYLIKTRGQQVTLSCSPISGHRSVSWYQQTPGQGLQFLFEYFSETQRNKGNFPGRFSGRQFSNSRSEMNVSTLELGDSALYLCASSSVLNSGRPDEQYFGPGTRLTVT.

J is TRBJ2-5 and V is TRBV30; 8 bases are shared with TRBD2. This CDR3 is 17 amino acids long. J was trimmed by 1 base and V by 0 bases; bases with no gene match: 10. The germline CDR1 and CDR2 sequences are GTSNPN and SVGIG (reference sequence). DNA of the CDR3: TGTGCCTGGAGTGTAAGGTGGACTAGCAGAGCCCAAGAGACCCAGTACTTC. It translates to CAWSVRWTSRAQETQYF. Drawing the rest from reference TRBV30 and TRBJ2-5, the complete variable domain is SQTIHQWPATLVQPVGSPLSLECTVEGTSNPNLYWYRQAAGRGLQLLFYSVGIGQISSEVPQNLSASRPQDRQFILSSKKLLLSDSGFYLCAWSVRWTSRAQETQYFGPGTRLLVL.

A single count supports this clone. This chain connects TRBV29-1 to TRBJ2-1; 10 bases line up with TRBD2. Trimming took 0 bases from V and 7 from J; bases not matched to a gene: 18. This CDR3 comprises 19 residues. Per germline, CDR1 SQVTM and CDR2 ANQGSEA. The CDR3 loop is CSVEDLGASGSFFWNEQFF. The CDR3 region has the DNA TGCAGCGTTGAAGATCTTGGAGCTAGCGGGAGTTTTTTCTGGAATGAGCAGTTCTTC.

The chain has TRBV6-5 and TRBJ2-7; tentative D call: TRBD2 (6 bases). Per germline, CDR1 MNHEY and CDR2 SVGAGI. The V and J ends lost 6 bases and 6 bases respectively, with 12 bases between them. The CDR3 is 12 amino acids. In nucleotides, the CDR3 is TGTGCCAGCAGCGGGACTCGGGCCGAGCAGTACTTC. Residues: CASSGTRAEQYF.

The chain has TRBV28 and TRBJ1-1; D might be TRBD1 (5 bases). The CDR3 consists of 13 residues. Germline V gene sequence: CDR1 MDHEN, CDR2 SYDVKM. Trimming shortened V by 2 bases and J by 8 bases, and 12 bases separated the two germline ends. Here the CDR3 DNA reads TGTGCCAGCAGTTTAGGGGCAGATCGAGAAGCTTTCTTT. Protein product: CASSLGADREAFF. Variable domain in full (rest from reference TRBV28 and TRBJ1-1): DVKVTQSSRYLVKRTGEKVFLECVQDMDHENMFWYRQDPGLGLRLIYFSYDVKMKEKGDIPEGYSVSREKKERFSLILESASTNQTSMYLCASSLGADREAFFGQGTRLTVV.

This clone has a single count. V is TRBV6-5 and J is TRBJ1-1; no reliable D call. This CDR3 is 11 amino acids long. V shed 5 bases and J shed 7 bases, with 8 bases lying between them. The germline V gene has CDR1 MNHEY and CDR2 SVGAGI. This CDR3 reads CASSRHHEAFF. CDR3 nucleotide sequence: TGTGCCAGCAGTCGACATCATGAAGCTTTCTTT.

This clone is a singleton in its sample. The rearrangement links TRBV5-1 to TRBJ1-6, with TRBD1 identical over 7 bases. Germline lookup yields CDR1 SGHRS and CDR2 YFSETQ. Trimming cost V 2 bases and J 8 bases; bases outside gene matches: 7. CDR3 length: 15 amino acids. The CDR3 here is CASSFRDSGDSPLHF. CDR3 DNA sequence: TGCGCCAGCAGCTTTCGGGACAGTGGCGATTCACCCCTCCACTTT.

The V gene is TRBV7-9, the J gene TRBJ2-3; 9 bases align to TRBD1. CDR3 size: 13 residues. The V segment lost 10 bases and the J segment 5 bases; nucleotides outside the gene matches: 7. The V gene's germline CDR1 is SEHNR and CDR2 FQNEAQ (reference sequence). CDR3 sequence: CAIAGTGKDTQYF. CDR3 bases: TGTGCCATCGCCGGGACAGGGAAAGATACGCAGTATTTT.

The chain links TRBV3-1 (or the pseudogene TRBV3-2) to TRBJ2-1; D possibly corresponds to TRBD2 (5 bases). This CDR3 is built from 15 residues. The germline gives CDR1 LGHDT, CDR2 YNNKEL (reference sequence). Trimming stripped 0 bases from V and 6 bases from J, with 12 bases between. The CDR3 spells CASSQDPSSPNEQFF. The CDR3 DNA reads TGTGCCAGCAGCCAAGATCCTAGCAGTCCCAATGAGCAGTTCTTC.

This rearrangement joins TRBV6-5 to TRBJ2-3, with D possibly being TRBD2 (7 bases). This CDR3 has 12 residues. The V end was cut by 6 bases, the J end by 7 bases, with 11 bases between. Germline loops: CDR1 MNHEY, CDR2 SVGAGI. The CDR3 nucleotides are TGTGCCAGCAGCCCGCGGGGGCATACGCAGTATTTT. It encodes CASSPRGHTQYF.

The V and J genes are TRBV24-1 and TRBJ2-1; 9 bases agree with TRBD2. The CDR3 runs 17 residues. V lost 3 bases and J lost 8; bases outside the gene matches: 13. The germline V gene encodes CDR1 KGHDR and CDR2 SFDVKD. The CDR3 loop is CATSDNSGSWRPHEQFF. The CDR3 region has the DNA TGTGCCACCAGTGATAATAGCGGGAGCTGGCGTCCCCATGAGCAGTTCTTC.

V gene TRBV18 combines with J gene TRBJ1-1, with D perhaps TRBD1 (6 bases). The V end was cut by 5 bases, the J end by 1 base, with 17 bases between. The CDR3 spans 16 residues. In germline, CDR1 is KGHSH, CDR2 LQKENI. For the CDR3, the DNA is TGTGCCAGCTCAAAAACCTCCCGGACAGCGAACACTGAAGCTTTCTTT. Translation gives CASSKTSRTANTEAFF.

The chain recombines TRBV5-1 with TRBJ2-7; D ambiguous. The CDR3 runs to 14 residues. Germline lookup yields CDR1 SGHRS and CDR2 YFSETQ. V lost 0 bases, J lost 5 bases, and 12 bases lay in between. The chain's CDR3 is CASSLGLERNEQYF. The CDR3 nucleotides read TGCGCCAGCAGCTTGGGCCTAGAAAGGAACGAGCAGTACTTC.

V is TRBV30 and J is TRBJ1-2; possibly TRBD1 for D (6 bases). This CDR3 has 14 amino acids. Looked up from germline, CDR1 is GTSNPN and CDR2 is SVGIG (reference sequence). V was pared by 1 base and J by 6 bases, with 15 bases between. The CDR3 sequence is CAWSGFGGGDGYTF. The CDR3 bases are TGTGCCTGGAGTGGATTCGGGGGGGGCGATGGCTACACCTTC.

J is TRBJ2-2 and V is TRBV5-1; 8 bases agree with TRBD1. The V segment lost 5 bases and the J segment 6 bases; nucleotides outside the gene matches: 6. This CDR3 spans 14 amino acids. Germline values: CDR1 SGHRS, CDR2 YFSETQ. CDR3 region: CASSRTGRAGELFF. As DNA, the CDR3 is TGCGCCAGCAGTCGGACAGGGAGAGCCGGGGAGCTGTTTTTT. Full variable domain (rest looked up from reference TRBV5-1 and TRBJ2-2): KAGVTQTPRYLIKTRGQQVTLSCSPISGHRSVSWYQQTPGQGLQFLFEYFSETQRNKGNFPGRFSGRQFSNSRSEMNVSTLELGDSALYLCASSRTGRAGELFFGEGSRLTVL.

The chain joins TRBV30 to TRBJ2-7; D is perhaps TRBD1 (5 bases). CDR3 length equals 15 residues. V was clipped by 4 bases and J by 6 bases, with 22 bases between them. Germline V CDR1 and CDR2: GTSNPN, SVGIG (reference sequence). CDR3 nucleotide sequence: TGTGCCTGGAAAAAGTCCAGGGCGAATATAGGCGAGCAGTACTTC. Protein sequence: CAWKKSRANIGEQYF.

V is TRBV6-5 and J is TRBJ2-5, with 7 bases aligning to TRBD1. This CDR3 spans 13 amino acids. The V and J ends lost 4 bases and 7 bases, in that order; junction bases with no gene match: 6. Germline V CDR1 and CDR2: MNHEY, SVGAGI. The chain's CDR3 is CASSSGQTWTQYF. The CDR3 nucleotides are TGTGCCAGCAGTTCGGGACAGACCTGGACCCAGTACTTC.

This chain connects TRBV19 to TRBJ1-5, with a weak D call TRBD1 (6 bases). Trimming took off 6 bases at V and 1 base at J, with 22 bases between the two ends. This CDR3 comprises 18 residues. CDR1 is LNHDA and CDR2 is SQIVND in the germline V gene (reference sequence). The CDR3 nucleotides read TGTGCCAGTAGGAAGTCTACAGGGTCCGCGCTGAGCAATCAGCCCCAGCATTTT. Translating it yields CASRKSTGSALSNQPQHF. The full variable domain, its missing parts supplied by reference TRBV19 and TRBJ1-5, is DGGITQSPKYLFRKEGQNVTLSCEQNLNHDAMYWYRQDPGQGLRLIYYSQIVNDFQKGDIAEGYSVSREKKESFPLTVTSAQKNPTAFYLCASRKSTGSALSNQPQHFGDGTRLSIL.

The chain combines TRBV11-1 with TRBJ1-1, with 9 bases lining up with TRBD1. The germline V gene has CDR1 SGHAT and CDR2 FQDESV (reference sequence). The trim removed 0 bases at V and 11 bases at J, leaving 7 bases unmatched. The CDR3 covers 14 residues. CDR3 region: CASSLARDRVSAFF. The CDR3 DNA reads as TGTGCCAGCAGCTTAGCCCGGGACAGGGTGAGTGCTTTCTTT. The entire variable domain, with the rest obtained from reference TRBV11-1 and TRBJ1-1, is as follows: EAEVAQSPRYKITEKSQAVAFWCDPISGHATLYWYRQILGQGPELLVQFQDESVVDDSQLPKDRFSAERLKGVDSTLKIQPAELGDSAMYLCASSLARDRVSAFFGQGTRLTVV.

This clone was seen only once. The rearrangement joins TRBV11-2 to TRBJ1-3, with no clear D. The CDR3 length is 14 residues. V lost 5 bases and J lost 0, with 8 bases in between. Per the germline V gene, CDR1 is SGHAT and CDR2 is FQNNGV. CDR3 protein: CASSARGSGNTIYF. DNA of the CDR3: TGTGCCAGCAGCGCCCGAGGCTCTGGAAACACCATATATTTT.

V and J are TRBV30 and TRBJ1-3, with D unclear. CDR1 is GTSNPN, CDR2 SVGIG, per germline (reference sequence). The ends were cut back, 3 bases at V and 3 bases at J, with 3 bases in the middle. The CDR3 runs to 11 residues. In DNA, the CDR3 is TGTGCCTGGAGGTATGGAAACACCATATATTTT. It is translated as CAWRYGNTIYF.